The 8 T cell receptor beta chains reported below all come from one sample, sequenced in a study of T cells in localized non-small cell lung cancer. Using immunoSEQ multiplex PCR, the repertoire was profiled, and TCRdb retains in-frame clones only, with some absent. The table lists more than 30,000 clones, approximately 86% of them singletons, with around 17% in the top ten. The sample consisted of peripheral blood mononuclear cells, taken before any cancer treatment. The receptors shown here come from a man aged 40 to 69 with stage III lung adenocarcinoma.

The rearrangement links TRBV19 to TRBJ1-1; 8 nucleotides agree with TRBD1. The CDR3 covers 19 residues. With V trimmed by 4 bases and J by 0 bases, 16 bases remained unmatched. CDR1 is LNHDA, CDR2 SQIVND, per germline (reference sequence). The CDR3 DNA reads TGTGCCAGTAGTACCCGAATGGGGACAGGAGAATTCATGAACACTGAAGCTTTCTTT. Encoded protein: CASSTRMGTGEFMNTEAFF.

The rearrangement links TRBV6-5 to TRBJ2-7, with 7 bases identical to TRBD1. Germline trimming cut 2 bases from V and 2 bases from J; bases unmatched to any gene: 6. This CDR3 is built from 15 residues. Per the germline V gene, CDR1 is MNHEY and CDR2 is SVGAGI. CDR3 region: CASSYVGTAAYEQYF. Written as DNA, the CDR3 is TGTGCCAGCAGTTACGTCGGGACAGCAGCCTACGAGCAGTACTTC.

This clone showed up just once. The chain is built from TRBV28 and TRBJ1-5; 8 bases fit TRBD1. Losses at the gene ends were 10 bases for V and 7 bases for J; bases not matched to a gene: 15. The CDR3 covers 15 residues. CDR1 is MDHEN, CDR2 SYDVKM, per germline. CDR3 amino acids: CATISDTGGIQPQHF. CDR3 DNA sequence: TGTGCCACCATTTCCGATACAGGGGGAATCCAGCCCCAGCATTTT. Supplemented by reference TRBV28 and TRBJ1-5, the full variable domain reads DVKVTQSSRYLVKRTGEKVFLECVQDMDHENMFWYRQDPGLGLRLIYFSYDVKMKEKGDIPEGYSVSREKKERFSLILESASTNQTSMYLCATISDTGGIQPQHFGDGTRLSIL.

This rearrangement joins TRBV30 to TRBJ2-1; D not certain. The CDR3 has 14 residues. CDR1 and CDR2 (germline): GTSNPN, SVGIG (reference sequence). V was trimmed by 0 bases and J by 6 bases, leaving 12 bases between them. CDR3 residues: CAWSVGGNRNEQFF. In DNA form, the CDR3 reads TGTGCCTGGAGTGTAGGTGGGAATCGCAATGAGCAGTTCTTC. Full variable domain (rest looked up from reference TRBV30 and TRBJ2-1): SQTIHQWPATLVQPVGSPLSLECTVEGTSNPNLYWYRQAAGRGLQLLFYSVGIGQISSEVPQNLSASRPQDRQFILSSKKLLLSDSGFYLCAWSVGGNRNEQFFGPGTRLTVL.

This sequence joins TRBV7-3 and TRBJ2-3; D unresolved. In germline, CDR1 is SGHTA, CDR2 FQGTGA. The length of the CDR3 is 14 residues. Trimming took off 2 bases at V and 2 bases at J, with 8 bases between the two ends. CDR3 nucleotides: TGTGCCAGCAGCTTAGGCGCGGCCACAGATACGCAGTATTTT. Protein sequence: CASSLGAATDTQYF.

The CDR3 is CASRTKSGNGQPQHF. The DNA of the CDR3 is TGTGCCAGCAGGACTAAATCGGGGAACGGGCAGCCCCAGCATTTT. This chain connects TRBV6-1 to TRBJ1-5; D ambiguous. The CDR3 runs 15 residues. Trimming removed 6 bases from V and 7 bases from J, with 19 bases in between. Looked up from germline, CDR1 is MNHNS and CDR2 is SASEGT.

The chain recombines TRBV6-5 with TRBJ1-1; 7 bases agree with TRBD1. V lost 6 bases to trimming and J lost 4 bases; unmatched junction nucleotides: 8. This CDR3 region has 14 residues. The V gene's germline CDR1 is MNHEY and CDR2 SVGAGI. The CDR3 loop is CASRPSGGGTEAFF. The DNA of the CDR3 is TGTGCCAGCAGGCCTTCAGGGGGTGGCACTGAAGCTTTCTTT.

The chain recombines TRBV27 with TRBJ2-7; TRBD2 aligns across 7 bases. CDR1 is MNHEY, CDR2 SMNVEV, per germline (reference sequence). V dropped 6 bases and J dropped 2; count of bases not matched to a gene: 13. The CDR3 sequence is 16 residues long. CDR3 loop: CASSGHTSAVPYEQYF. In DNA form, the CDR3 reads TGTGCCAGCAGCGGACATACTAGCGCGGTTCCCTACGAGCAGTACTTC.